This TCR beta chain was sequenced in a study of blood T cell repertoires in COVID-19 (dated by TCRdb to the early 2020s). Study-level background: The collaborator samples originated in the United States, Italy and Spain and spanned the acute and convalescent phases of COVID-19. The prospective study material was composed of cDNA or gDNA derived from T cells, B-cell-depleted T cells, or PBMCs. The dataset comprised deeply sampled blood TCRbeta repertoires from subjects exposed to, actively infected with, or recovered from COVID-19. A freely available public database, intended as a resource for researchers studying the immune response to SARS-CoV-2, is where the repertoires were released. Samples came from the ongoing ImmuneRACE study (first 160 participants) plus 1,254 subjects from 6 global collaborators. Nearly every sample came with metadata listing a de-identified subject ID, COVID-19 status, age in years and sex. Where HLA class I and class II types were available, the types were taken from metadata supplied by the sample provider, not from assay-based typing. The full study reports these points: Clinical and demographic metadata were provided uncurated, with the amount varying by source and participant.

The table lists this clone with a few counts. Its target antigen remains unknown. Base qualities are missing; no much larger clone stands one base away. TCRbeta CDR3 regions were amplified from genomic DNA by means of the immunoSEQ Assay, a bias-controlled multiplex PCR. From the authors' description of their analysis: Within the assay, amplification of reference gene primers was used to estimate how many nucleated cells each sample contained. To quantify the absolute abundance of each unique TCRbeta CDR3 rearrangement, sequence reads were collapsed and filtered. For each sample, productive Simpson clonality was calculated as the square root of Simpson's diversity index over productive rearrangements. TCRdb stores this immuneACCESS table with in-frame sequences only. Part of the clones is absent; in the studies checked, under half of the shortfall reflects unresolved V genes, and no reason is known for the rest. That table gives V, J and clone size, and the DNA gave D and trimming. Present in this sample are hundreds of thousands of clones, roughly 85% of which were seen just once. The top ten constitute around 19% of the sample.

In the prospective study, participants were 18 to 89 years old, resided in about two dozen geographic areas of the United States, and were enrolled through a virtual design. In the prospective study, participants were assigned to cohorts based on the clinical history participants reported in a screening survey and a study questionnaire. Recovered participants in ImmuneRACE Cohort 3 were defined as having two consecutive negative NP/OP PCR tests, clearance from a healthcare professional, or resolution of symptoms. In the prospective study, whole blood, serum and a nasopharyngeal or oropharyngeal swab were collected from each participant by mobile phlebotomists. Additional blood draws and questionnaires over an approximately two-month period could optionally be provided by prospective study participants. Before DNA extraction, blood samples from the prospective study were shipped at room temperature or frozen.

Measured from the cysteine to the phenylalanine, the CDR3 is 15 residues long. Only CDR3 DNA is held: 45 bases, read in frame from base 1. CDR1 and CDR2 (SNHLY, FYNNEI) derive from the germline V gene. The V and J ends are trimmed by 3 bases and 4 bases, leaving 12 bases between them. The sequence derives from a man aged 35 to 55 who had recovered from COVID-19. Sequences were obtained from PBMCs or T cells enriched from blood (not recorded which). Here the chain combines TRBV2 and TRBJ1-4; no D gene is confidently identified. The nucleotide sequence reads as follows: TGTGCCAGCAGTGAGAAGACTGCTGTTAATGAAAAACTGTTTTTT. This gives the protein CASSEKTAVNEKLFF.